The T cell receptor beta chain under discussion was sequenced for a study of memory B cells and T cells in multiple sclerosis (dated by TCRdb to 2016 to 2019). Concerning the study at large: TCR beta repertoires of autoproliferating peripheral T cells were compared with the TCR beta repertoires of brain lesion-infiltrating T cells in multiple sclerosis patients. A couple of multiple sclerosis patients, for whom either brain lesions at autopsy or brain-infiltrating cells from biopsy were available, were included in TCR sequencing.

Concerning this clone: The antigen this receptor binds is unknown. No qualities accompany the bases; no much larger clone lies one base away.

Before use, PBMCs were isolated by Ficoll density gradient centrifugation and cryopreserved. The CDR3 contains 14 residues, cysteine and phenylalanine counted. Only CDR3 DNA remains: 42 bases, in frame from the first base. V and J are truncated by 3 bases and 1 base respectively, leaving an intervening sequence of 9 bases. The germline V gene (reference sequence) yields SEHNR for CDR1 and FQNEAQ for CDR2. Broad study findings and their caveats: Clone-set sizes differed between compartments, which influenced counts of shared clonotypes and required normalization.

Genomic DNA was extracted, and the immunoSEQ Platform was used to amplify TCRbeta CDR3 regions from that DNA. The immunoSEQ assay used multiplex PCR together with high-throughput sequencing and a bioinformatics pipeline from the vendor. On the authors' methods: After discarding non-productive sequences and any CDR3s under 4 amino acids in length, clonotype frequencies were recalculated for each sample. Shared clonotypes were identified in immunoSEQ Analyzer 2.0 as identical CDR3 amino acid, V gene and J gene sequences. To normalize repertoire overlap, the number of shared clonotypes was divided by the product of the two clone-set sizes and multiplied by 1000 to give arbitrary units. Here the immuneACCESS table is served through TCRdb, limited to in-frame sequences with V and J called. Missing clones are a known gap in these copies; in checked studies unresolved V genes cover under half, and the rest lacks a known reason. The DNA was the basis for D and trimming; V, J and clone size are from that table. Counted in this sample were more than 12,000 clones; roughly two thirds of them appeared once. The ten largest clones represent roughly 2.2% of the sample.

The rearrangement joined TRBV7-9 to TRBJ1-1; a tentative D match to TRBD1 spans 6 bases. The TCR comes from a human donor with multiple sclerosis. The sequencing input was memory (CD45RO+) CD4+ T cells from blood. The cell subset or site label on this specimen signifies: CD45RO+ memory T cells sorted from peripheral blood. This receptor carries the CDR3 CASSFGQQNTEAFF. The DNA reads as follows: TGTGCCAGCAGCTTTGGACAGCAGAACACTGAAGCTTTCTTT.